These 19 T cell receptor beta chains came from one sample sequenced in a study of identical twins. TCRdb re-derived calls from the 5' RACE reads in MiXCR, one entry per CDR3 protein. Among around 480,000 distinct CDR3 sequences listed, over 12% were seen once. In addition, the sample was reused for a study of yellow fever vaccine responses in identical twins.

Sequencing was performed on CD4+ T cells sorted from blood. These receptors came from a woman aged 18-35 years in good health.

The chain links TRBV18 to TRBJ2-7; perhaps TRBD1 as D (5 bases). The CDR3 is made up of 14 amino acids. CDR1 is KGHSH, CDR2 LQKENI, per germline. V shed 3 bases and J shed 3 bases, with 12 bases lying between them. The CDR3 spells CASSPQQGDYEQYF. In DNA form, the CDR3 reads TGTGCCAGCTCACCCCAGCAGGGTGACTACGAGCAGTACTTC.

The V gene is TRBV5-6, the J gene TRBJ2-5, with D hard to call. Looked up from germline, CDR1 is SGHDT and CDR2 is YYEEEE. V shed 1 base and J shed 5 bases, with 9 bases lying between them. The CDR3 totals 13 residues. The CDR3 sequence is CASSLNIAETQYF. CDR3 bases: TGTGCCAGCAGCTTGAACATCGCGGAGACCCAGTACTTC.

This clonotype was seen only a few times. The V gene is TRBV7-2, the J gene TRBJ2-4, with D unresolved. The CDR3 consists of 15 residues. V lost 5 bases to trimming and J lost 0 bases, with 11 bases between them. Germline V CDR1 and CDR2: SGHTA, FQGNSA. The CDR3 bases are TGTGCCAGCAGCAACCCCGGACCAGCCAAAAACATTCAGTACTTC. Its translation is CASSNPGPAKNIQYF.

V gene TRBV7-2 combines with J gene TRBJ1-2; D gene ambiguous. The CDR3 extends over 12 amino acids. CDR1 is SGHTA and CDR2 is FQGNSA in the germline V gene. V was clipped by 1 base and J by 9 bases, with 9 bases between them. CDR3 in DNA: TGTGCCAGCAGCTTAGTGGCGGATCGCTACACCTTC. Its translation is CASSLVADRYTF.

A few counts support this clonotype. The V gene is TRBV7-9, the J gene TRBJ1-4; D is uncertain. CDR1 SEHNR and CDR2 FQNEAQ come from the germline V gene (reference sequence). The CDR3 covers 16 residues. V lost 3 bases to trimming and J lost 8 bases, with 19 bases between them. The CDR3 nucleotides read TGTGCCAGCAGCTTGCTGCTATTGTCCACGGGAGAAAAACTGTTTTTT. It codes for CASSLLLLSTGEKLFF.

The CDR3 nucleotides are TGTGCCATCAGTGTAGGACAGGGGGGCACAGATACGCAGTATTTT. Its protein is CAISVGQGGTDTQYF. The chain couples TRBV10-3 to TRBJ2-3; TRBD1 aligns across 10 bases. The CDR3 covers 15 residues. Germline trimming cut 4 bases from V and 1 base from J; bases unmatched to any gene: 2. The germline CDR1 and CDR2 sequences are ENHRY and SYGVKD.

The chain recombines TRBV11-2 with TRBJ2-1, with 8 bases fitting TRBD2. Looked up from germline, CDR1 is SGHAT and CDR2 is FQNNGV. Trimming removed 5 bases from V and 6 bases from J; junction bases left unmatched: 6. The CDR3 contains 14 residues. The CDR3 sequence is CASSPRLASNEQFF. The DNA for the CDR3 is TGTGCCAGCAGCCCAAGACTAGCGAGCAATGAGCAGTTCTTC.

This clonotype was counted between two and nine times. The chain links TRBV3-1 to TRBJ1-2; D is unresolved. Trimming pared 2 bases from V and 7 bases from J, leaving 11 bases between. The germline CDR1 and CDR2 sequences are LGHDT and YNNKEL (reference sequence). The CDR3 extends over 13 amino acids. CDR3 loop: CASSQLERGGYTF. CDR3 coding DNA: TGTGCCAGCAGCCAACTAGAACGCGGTGGCTACACCTTC.

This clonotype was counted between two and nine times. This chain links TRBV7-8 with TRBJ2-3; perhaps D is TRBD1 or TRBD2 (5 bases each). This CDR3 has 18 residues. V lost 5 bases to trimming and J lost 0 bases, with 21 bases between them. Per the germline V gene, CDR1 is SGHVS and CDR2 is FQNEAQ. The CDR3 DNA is TGTGCCAGCAGCACCACCCATGTCGGGGCGTCTAGCACAGATACGCAGTATTTT. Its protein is CASSTTHVGASSTDTQYF.

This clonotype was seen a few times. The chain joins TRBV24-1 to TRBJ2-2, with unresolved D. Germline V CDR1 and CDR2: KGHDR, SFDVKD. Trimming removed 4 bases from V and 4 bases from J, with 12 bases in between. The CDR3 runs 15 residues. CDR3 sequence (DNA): TGTGCCACCAGTGACCCTCAGGCCGCCACCGGGGAGCTGTTTTTT. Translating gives CATSDPQAATGELFF.

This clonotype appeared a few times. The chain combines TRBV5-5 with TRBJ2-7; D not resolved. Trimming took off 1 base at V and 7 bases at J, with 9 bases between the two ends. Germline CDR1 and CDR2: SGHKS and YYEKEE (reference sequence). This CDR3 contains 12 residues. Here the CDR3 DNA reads TGTGCCAGCAGCTTGAAAGGGATTGAGCAGTACTTC. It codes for CASSLKGIEQYF.

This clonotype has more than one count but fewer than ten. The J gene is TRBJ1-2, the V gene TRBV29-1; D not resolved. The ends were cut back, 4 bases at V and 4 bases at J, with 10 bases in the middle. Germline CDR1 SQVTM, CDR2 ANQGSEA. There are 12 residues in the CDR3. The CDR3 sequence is CSVADGGYGYTF. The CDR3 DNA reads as TGCAGCGTTGCGGATGGTGGCTATGGCTACACCTTC.

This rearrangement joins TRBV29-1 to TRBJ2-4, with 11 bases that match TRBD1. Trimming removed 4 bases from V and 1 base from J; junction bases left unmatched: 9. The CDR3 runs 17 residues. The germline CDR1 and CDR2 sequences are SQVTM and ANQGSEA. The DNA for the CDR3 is TGCAGCGTTGTCTGGGACAGGGGGGATTCGGCCAAAAACATTCAGTACTTC. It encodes CSVVWDRGDSAKNIQYF.

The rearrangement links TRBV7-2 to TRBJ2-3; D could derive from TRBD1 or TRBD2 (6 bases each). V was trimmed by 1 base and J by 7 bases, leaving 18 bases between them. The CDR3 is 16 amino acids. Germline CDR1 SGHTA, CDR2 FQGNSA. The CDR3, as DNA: TGTGCCAGCAGCTTAGGTACGGGGGCCCACCCATATACGCAGTATTTT. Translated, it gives CASSLGTGAHPYTQYF. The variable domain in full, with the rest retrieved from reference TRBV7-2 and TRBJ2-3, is GAGVSQSPSNKVTEKGKDVELRCDPISGHTALYWYRQSLGQGLEFLIYFQGNSAPDKSGLPSDRFSAERTGGSVSTLTIQRTQQEDSAVYLCASSLGTGAHPYTQYFGPGTRLTVL.

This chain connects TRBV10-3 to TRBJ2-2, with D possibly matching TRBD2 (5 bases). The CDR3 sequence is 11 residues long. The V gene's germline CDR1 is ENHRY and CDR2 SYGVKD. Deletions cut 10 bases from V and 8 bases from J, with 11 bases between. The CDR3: CATLGGGELFF. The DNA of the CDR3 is TGTGCCACCCTTGGCGGGGGGGAGCTGTTTTTT.

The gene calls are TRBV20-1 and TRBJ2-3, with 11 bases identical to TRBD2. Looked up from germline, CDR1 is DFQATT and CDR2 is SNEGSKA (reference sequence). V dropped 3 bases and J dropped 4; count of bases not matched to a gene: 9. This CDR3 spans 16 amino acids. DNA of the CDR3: TGCAGTGCTAGCCGAACTAGCGGGGGTTACGCAGATACGCAGTATTTT. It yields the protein CSASRTSGGYADTQYF.

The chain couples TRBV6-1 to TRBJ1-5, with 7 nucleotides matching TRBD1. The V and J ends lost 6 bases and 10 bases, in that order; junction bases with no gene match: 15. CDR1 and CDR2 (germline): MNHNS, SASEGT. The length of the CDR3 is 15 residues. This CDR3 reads CASRDGQVGWFPQHF. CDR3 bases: TGTGCCAGCAGAGATGGACAGGTCGGGTGGTTTCCCCAGCATTTT.

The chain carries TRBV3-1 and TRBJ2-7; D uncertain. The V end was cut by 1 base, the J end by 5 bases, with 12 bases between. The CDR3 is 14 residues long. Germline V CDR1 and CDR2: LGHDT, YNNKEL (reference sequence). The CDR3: CASSQVAGRDEQYF. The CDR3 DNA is TGTGCCAGCAGCCAAGTGGCAGGCCGAGACGAGCAGTACTTC.

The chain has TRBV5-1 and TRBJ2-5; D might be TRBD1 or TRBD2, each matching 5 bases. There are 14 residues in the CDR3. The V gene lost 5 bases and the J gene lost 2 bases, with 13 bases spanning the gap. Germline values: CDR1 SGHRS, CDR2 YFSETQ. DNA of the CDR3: TGCGCCAGCAGGCCGAGCTGGGGGCAAGAGACCCAGTACTTC. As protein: CASRPSWGQETQYF.